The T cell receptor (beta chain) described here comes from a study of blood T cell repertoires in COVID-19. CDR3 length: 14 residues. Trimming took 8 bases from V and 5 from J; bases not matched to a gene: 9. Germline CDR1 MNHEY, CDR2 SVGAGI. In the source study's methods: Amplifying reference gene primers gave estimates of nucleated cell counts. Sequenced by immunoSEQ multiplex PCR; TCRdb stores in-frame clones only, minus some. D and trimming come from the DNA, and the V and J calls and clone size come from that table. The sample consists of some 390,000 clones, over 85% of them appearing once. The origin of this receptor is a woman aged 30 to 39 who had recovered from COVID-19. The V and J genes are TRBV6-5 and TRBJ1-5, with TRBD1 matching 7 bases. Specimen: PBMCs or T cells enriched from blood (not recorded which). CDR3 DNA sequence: TGTGCCAGCGGAGACAGGGACCCCTATCAGCCCCAGCATTTT. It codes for CASGDRDPYQPQHF.